The clone carrying this T cell receptor (beta chain) was detected only a few times. TCRdb processed the RT-PCR reads anew with MiXCR; each CDR3 protein has one entry. The sample contains approximately 720,000 distinct CDR3 sequences, approximately 15% of which appear only once. The germline V gene has CDR1 SQVTM and CDR2 ANQGSEA. Germline trimming cut 7 bases from V and 1 base from J; bases unmatched to any gene: 5. This CDR3 contains 13 residues. This chain uses TRBV29-1 with TRBJ2-3, with TRBD1 matching 7 bases. The sequenced sample consisted of memory CD4+ T cells from blood. This TCR was sampled from a female donor in good health, serving as a healthy control. The CDR3 DNA sequence: TGCAGCGCTTCCGACAGGGGCACAGATACGCAGTATTTT. This translates into CSASDRGTDTQYF.